Following are 25 T cell receptor beta chains from one sample sequenced in a study of shared clonotypes between healthy human individuals. Profiled with immunoSEQ multiplex PCR; TCRdb holds only in-frame clones, not every one. The sample yields about 1 million clones, under 80% seen once. Sequences were obtained from memory CD4+ T cells sorted from blood. The subset is: CD45RA-negative fraction. These receptors were taken from a man aged 18 to 30 in good health.

The chain employs TRBV5-6 and TRBJ2-1; 9 positions agree with TRBD2. The CDR3 is 16 amino acids. V lost 0 bases and J lost 2; bases outside the gene matches: 3. Looked up from germline, CDR1 is SGHDT and CDR2 is YYEEEE. CDR3 protein: CASSLGVAGAYNEQFF. In DNA form, the CDR3 reads TGTGCCAGCAGCTTGGGGGTAGCGGGGGCCTACAATGAGCAGTTCTTC.

This clone was seen only once. The chain has TRBV5-6 and TRBJ2-2; D perhaps matches TRBD1 (6 bases). The V end lost 4 bases, the J end lost 1 base, and 11 bases lay between the germline ends. CDR1 is SGHDT and CDR2 is YYEEEE in the germline V gene. This CDR3 is built from 15 residues. The CDR3 protein is CASSPTGLNTGELFF. CDR3 sequence (DNA): TGTGCCAGCAGCCCTACAGGGCTGAACACCGGGGAGCTGTTTTTT.

The V and J genes are TRBV30 and TRBJ1-4; no definite D call. Germline lookup yields CDR1 GTSNPN and CDR2 SVGIG (reference sequence). Trimming pared 6 bases from V and 0 bases from J, leaving 14 bases between. CDR3 size: 15 residues. The CDR3 coding sequence is TGTGCCTGCGAGGCGCAGTTTGCAACTAATGAAAAACTGTTTTTT. Its protein is CACEAQFATNEKLFF.

The V and J genes are TRBV7-2 and TRBJ2-5; 7 bases match TRBD2. Germline CDR1 reads SGHTA; CDR2 reads FQGNSA. This CDR3 comprises 14 residues. V was pared by 1 base and J by 3 bases, with 2 bases of the junction left unmatched. This chain's CDR3 is CASSLGGREETQYF. The CDR3 DNA is TGTGCCAGCAGCTTAGGAGGGAGGGAAGAGACCCAGTACTTC.

The gene calls are TRBV30 and TRBJ2-5, with D tentatively TRBD1 (6 bases). Trimming removed 2 bases from V and 5 bases from J, with 18 bases in between. This CDR3 has 15 amino acids. Per the germline V gene, CDR1 is GTSNPN and CDR2 is SVGIG (reference sequence). The CDR3 reads CAWSMGTSSGETQYF. The CDR3 nucleotides are TGTGCCTGGAGTATGGGGACAAGTAGTGGGGAGACCCAGTACTTC.

This clone has more than one count but fewer than ten. The chain recombines TRBV6-1 with TRBJ2-7; the D gene is possibly TRBD2 (6 bases). Per the germline V gene, CDR1 is MNHNS and CDR2 is SASEGT. V was trimmed by 6 bases and J by 0 bases, leaving 12 bases between them. The CDR3 spans 14 residues. The DNA of the CDR3 is TGTGCCAGCAGGAACCGGGACTTCTCCTACGAGCAGTACTTC. Its translation: CASRNRDFSYEQYF.

This chain links TRBV5-1 with TRBJ2-3; possible D gene TRBD2, 6 bases. CDR3 length: 14 residues. V gave up 5 bases and J gave up 3 bases, with 13 bases separating them. Germline V gene data show CDR1 as SGHRS and CDR2 as YFSETQ. The CDR3 nucleotides are TGCGCCAGCAGGCAGGGAGGCCTTACAGATACGCAGTATTTT. This encodes CASRQGGLTDTQYF. Full variable domain (outside the CDR3, taken from reference TRBV5-1 and TRBJ2-3): KAGVTQTPRYLIKTRGQQVTLSCSPISGHRSVSWYQQTPGQGLQFLFEYFSETQRNKGNFPGRFSGRQFSNSRSEMNVSTLELGDSALYLCASRQGGLTDTQYFGPGTRLTVL.

This clone was observed a handful of times. Other DNA sequences in this sample translate to the same CDR3. The CDR3 spells CASSLAPGQTYEQYF. CDR3 coding DNA: TGTGCCAGCAGCTTAGCGCCCGGACAGACCTACGAGCAGTACTTC. The rearrangement uses TRBV7-8 and TRBJ2-7, with D perhaps TRBD1 (6 bases). Trimming took off 0 bases at V and 2 bases at J, with 11 bases between the two ends. CDR1 is SGHVS, CDR2 FQNEAQ, per germline. The CDR3 is made up of 15 amino acids. Combining the CDR3 with reference TRBV7-8 and TRBJ2-7 gives the whole variable domain GAGVSQSPRYKVAKRGQDVALRCDPISGHVSLFWYQQALGQGPEFLTYFQNEAQLDKSGLPSDRFFAERPEGSVSTLKIQRTQQEDSAVYLCASSLAPGQTYEQYFGPGTRLTVT.

The table lists this clone with a few counts. The rearrangement joins TRBV7-2 to TRBJ2-2; D unresolved. CDR1 and CDR2 (germline): SGHTA, FQGNSA. Trimming stripped 3 bases from V and 1 base from J, with 9 bases between. This CDR3 has 15 amino acids. The CDR3 DNA is TGTGCCAGCAGCTTCCGGCGAGGGAACACCGGGGAGCTGTTTTTT. As protein: CASSFRRGNTGELFF.

Points on this clone: Lacking the conserved final phenylalanine or tryptophan, this CDR3 likely reflects a read error. It is unclear where the CDR3 begins or ends on the DNA, so no DNA is shown, and the CDR3 is as TCRdb lists it. The CDR3 loop is CSVELGAY. This chain connects TRBV29-1 to TRBJ2-4; the tabulated D call, TRBD2, remains unverified against the DNA. Including both end residues, the CDR3 is 8 amino acids long. Germline CDR1 is SQVTM and CDR2 is ANQGSEA.

This clone was observed many times. At the DNA level, this CDR3 is encoded by other sequences in the same sample as well. V is TRBV10-2 and J is TRBJ2-7; possible D gene TRBD2, 5 bases. Germline V gene sequence: CDR1 WSHSY, CDR2 SAAADI. This CDR3 spans 16 amino acids. V lost 7 bases to trimming and J lost 0 bases, with 19 bases between them. The CDR3 loop is CASTDLSVWSSYEQYF. The CDR3 coding sequence is TGCGCCAGCACCGACCTTAGCGTCTGGAGCTCCTACGAGCAGTACTTC.

The chain combines TRBV11-2 with TRBJ2-1; 9 bases align to TRBD2. Trimming took 0 bases from V and 9 from J; bases not matched to a gene: 3. The CDR3 has 14 residues. Germline V CDR1 and CDR2: SGHAT, FQNNGV. CDR3 sequence reads: CASSLDGTSTEQFF. CDR3 bases: TGTGCCAGCAGCTTAGATGGGACTAGCACTGAGCAGTTCTTC.

To note about this clone: A much larger clone lies a single base off, so this may be a read error. Different DNA sequences within this sample yield the same CDR3. The chain combines TRBV6-5 with TRBJ1-2, with 7 nucleotides matching TRBD1. J gave up 2 bases and V 4 bases, and 1 base lay outside the gene matches. This CDR3 contains 13 residues. CDR1 is MNHEY and CDR2 is SVGAGI in the germline V gene. This CDR3 is CASSLTGNYGYTF. CDR3 sequence (DNA): TGTGCCAGCAGTTTGACAGGGAACTATGGCTACACCTTC.

J is TRBJ2-5 and V is TRBV6-1; D may be TRBD1 or TRBD2 (6 bases each). The length of the CDR3 is 15 residues. The V and J ends lost 2 bases and 0 bases respectively, with 10 bases between them. From germline, CDR1 is MNHNS and CDR2 SASEGT. The DNA of the CDR3 is TGTGCCAGCAGTGAATCCGGGGGCCACCAAGAGACCCAGTACTTC. Translated: CASSESGGHQETQYF.

The V call is TRBV7-9, the J call TRBJ2-1; D might be TRBD2 (7 bases). There are 16 residues in the CDR3. Germline loops: CDR1 SEHNR, CDR2 FQNEAQ (reference sequence). The V end was cut by 1 base, the J end by 5 bases, with 15 bases between. The CDR3: CASSLGSGGADNEQFF. In DNA form, the CDR3 reads TGTGCCAGCAGCTTAGGGTCGGGGGGCGCCGACAATGAGCAGTTCTTC.

In its sample, this clone was seen a few times. The V call is TRBV5-4, the J call TRBJ2-5; weak D call: TRBD1 (6 bases). Germline V gives CDR1 SGHNT, CDR2 YYREEE (reference sequence). V shed 3 bases and J shed 5 bases, with 20 bases lying between them. The CDR3 loop spans 16 amino acids. CDR3 nucleotide sequence: TGTGCCAGCAGCTCTAACTCCCAACAGGGCTCGGAGACCCAGTACTTC. Protein product: CASSSNSQQGSETQYF.

The rearrangement joins TRBV10-3 to TRBJ1-2; D is unclear. Between the trimmed V and J ends, which lost 11 bases and 8 bases, there was a span of 18 bases. The CDR3 contains 12 residues. Germline CDR1 ENHRY, CDR2 SYGVKD. The CDR3 sequence is CAVESTGVGYTF. The DNA for the CDR3 is TGTGCCGTGGAATCGACGGGCGTAGGCTACACCTTC.

V is TRBV5-1 and J is TRBJ2-3, with 10 bases identical to TRBD2. The CDR3 loop spans 16 amino acids. Germline CDR1 is SGHRS and CDR2 is YFSETQ. J was trimmed by 4 bases and V by 1 base; bases with no gene match: 6. CDR3 DNA sequence: TGCGCCAGCAGCTTGCCGTTAGCGGGGGGAGCAGATACGCAGTATTTT. Residues: CASSLPLAGGADTQYF. The whole variable domain, remainder taken from reference TRBV5-1 and TRBJ2-3, is KAGVTQTPRYLIKTRGQQVTLSCSPISGHRSVSWYQQTPGQGLQFLFEYFSETQRNKGNFPGRFSGRQFSNSRSEMNVSTLELGDSALYLCASSLPLAGGADTQYFGPGTRLTVL.

This sequence joins TRBV5-4 and TRBJ2-3, with D hard to call. CDR1 and CDR2 from the germline V gene are SGHNT and YYREEE (reference sequence). The ends were cut back, 2 bases at V and 4 bases at J, with 8 bases in the middle. The CDR3 spans 13 residues. CDR3 amino acids: CASSLKASDTQYF. The CDR3 bases are TGTGCCAGCAGCTTAAAAGCGTCAGATACGCAGTATTTT.

This clone showed up just a few times. Other DNA sequences in this sample translate to the same CDR3. The genes are TRBV5-1 and TRBJ1-1; no firm D call. Looked up from germline, CDR1 is SGHRS and CDR2 is YFSETQ. Trimming shortened V by 2 bases and J by 0 bases, and 5 bases separated the two germline ends. This CDR3 spans 13 amino acids. The CDR3 nucleotides are TGCGCCAGCAGCTTAGAGATGAACACTGAAGCTTTCTTT. Its translation: CASSLEMNTEAFF. Complete variable domain (other parts from reference TRBV5-1 and TRBJ1-1): KAGVTQTPRYLIKTRGQQVTLSCSPISGHRSVSWYQQTPGQGLQFLFEYFSETQRNKGNFPGRFSGRQFSNSRSEMNVSTLELGDSALYLCASSLEMNTEAFFGQGTRLTVV.

The chain combines TRBV5-1 with TRBJ1-2; 9 bases are shared with TRBD1. Germline V gene sequence: CDR1 SGHRS, CDR2 YFSETQ. The CDR3 loop spans 16 amino acids. V was clipped by 3 bases and J by 8 bases; unmatched bases: 14. CDR3 nucleotide sequence: TGCGCCAGCAGCTGGGCGGGACAGGGAAGAACTACCGGCTACACCTTC. Translating it yields CASSWAGQGRTTGYTF.

This clone has a count of ten or more. The sample holds other DNA sequences that translate to the same CDR3. The CDR3 spells CASTLTGPYQPQHF. For the CDR3, the DNA is TGTGCCAGCACCCTGACAGGGCCCTATCAGCCCCAGCATTTT. The rearrangement links TRBV28 to TRBJ1-5; 7 nucleotides agree with TRBD1. The trim removed 7 bases at V and 5 bases at J, leaving 8 bases unmatched. The germline V gene has CDR1 MDHEN and CDR2 SYDVKM. CDR3 length: 14 amino acids.

The gene calls are TRBV11-2 and TRBJ2-2; TRBD2 matches 7 bases. With V trimmed by 0 bases and J by 5 bases, 0 bases remained unmatched. Looked up from germline, CDR1 is SGHAT and CDR2 is FQNNGV. The length of the CDR3 is 14 residues. CDR3 protein: CASSLDGGTGELFF. The CDR3 DNA sequence: TGTGCCAGCAGCTTAGACGGGGGGACCGGGGAGCTGTTTTTT.

The rearrangement joins TRBV5-4 to TRBJ2-7; 10 bases line up with TRBD1. CDR3 length: 15 amino acids. V dropped 2 bases and J dropped 5; count of bases not matched to a gene: 7. Germline V gene sequence: CDR1 SGHNT, CDR2 YYREEE (reference sequence). CDR3 protein: CASSFDRGLPDEQYF. The CDR3 nucleotides read TGTGCCAGCAGCTTTGACAGGGGGCTACCCGACGAGCAGTACTTC.

The chain links TRBV7-2 to TRBJ1-4, with D maybe TRBD1 (5 bases). The length of the CDR3 is 13 residues. Germline V gene sequence: CDR1 SGHTA, CDR2 FQGNSA. Between the trimmed V and J ends, which lost 4 bases and 15 bases, there was a span of 18 bases. The CDR3 coding sequence is TGTGCCAGCAGCTCTTCCCAGGGTTGGTTGTTGTTTTTT. Its protein is CASSSSQGWLLFF.